This T cell receptor beta chain was captured in a study of blood T cell repertoires in COVID-19. The repertoire was sequenced with immunoSEQ multiplex PCR; TCRdb's copy has only in-frame clones and lacks some. Of roughly 240,000 clones in the sample, 75% to 90% were seen once. Sequenced input: peripheral blood. This TCR derives from a man aged 55 to 70 who had recovered from COVID-19.

The CDR3 sequence is CASTRDRVRGYTF. The CDR3 DNA is TGTGCCAGCACTAGGGACAGGGTCCGTGGCTACACCTTC. The genes are TRBV2 and TRBJ1-2, with 9 bases matching TRBD1. The trim removed 7 bases at V and 7 bases at J, leaving 7 bases unmatched. This CDR3 has 13 residues. The germline gives CDR1 SNHLY, CDR2 FYNNEI.